The 18 T cell receptor beta chains reported below all come from one sample, sequenced in a study of T cell repertoires in cytomegalovirus infection. TCRdb reprocessed the reads with MiXCR, giving one entry per CDR3 protein. The sample contains over 95,000 distinct CDR3 sequences, 30% of which appear only once. These receptors have no known antigen. The input for sequencing was CD8+ T cells from cultured PBMCs, taken from culture after CMV antigen stimulation. The receptor source for this set is a human donor in good health (CMV status not recorded). Some clones in this sample may be carry-over from other donors' samples.

V is TRBV12-3 or TRBV12-4 and J is TRBJ2-2; TRBD1 is a possible D gene (6 bases). This CDR3 comprises 13 residues. Trimming cost V 10 bases and J 0 bases, with 9 bases left between them. The CDR3 reads CATDRTNTGELFF. The CDR3 coding sequence is TGTGCCACCGACAGGACGAACACCGGGGAGCTGTTTTTT.

This chain uses TRBV7-9 with TRBJ2-5, with D maybe TRBD2 (6 bases). The germline CDR1 and CDR2 sequences are SEHNR and FQNEAQ (reference sequence). V lost 1 base and J 2 bases, leaving 11 bases between the germline ends. This CDR3 has 15 amino acids. The DNA of the CDR3 is TGTGCCAGCAGCTTAGTTCGGGGGAAGCAAGAGACCCAGTACTTC. Its translation is CASSLVRGKQETQYF.

In its sample, this clonotype was seen many times. This chain uses TRBV7-2 with TRBJ1-5; D is ambiguous. Germline assignment: CDR1 SGHTA and CDR2 FQGNSA. This CDR3 is built from 13 residues. V shed 0 bases and J shed 9 bases, with 9 bases lying between them. CDR3 region: CASSLAPNRPQHF. The DNA of the CDR3 is TGTGCCAGCAGCTTAGCGCCTAATAGGCCCCAGCATTTT. Drawing the rest from reference TRBV7-2 and TRBJ1-5, the complete variable domain is GAGVSQSPSNKVTEKGKDVELRCDPISGHTALYWYRQSLGQGLEFLIYFQGNSAPDKSGLPSDRFSAERTGGSVSTLTIQRTQQEDSAVYLCASSLAPNRPQHFGDGTRLSIL.

The V gene is TRBV5-4, the J gene TRBJ1-4, with D hard to call. Germline lookup yields CDR1 SGHNT and CDR2 YYREEE (reference sequence). V was clipped by 2 bases and J by 0 bases, with 11 bases between them. The CDR3 spans 16 residues. The DNA for the CDR3 is TGTGCCAGCAGCTTCGGCCAACTTGCAACTAATGAAAAACTGTTTTTT. Its protein product is CASSFGQLATNEKLFF. The full variable domain, its missing parts supplied by reference TRBV5-4 and TRBJ1-4, is ETGVTQSPTHLIKTRGQQVTLRCSSQSGHNTVSWYQQALGQGPQFIFQYYREEENGRGNFPPRFSGLQFPNYSSELNVNALELDDSALYLCASSFGQLATNEKLFFGSGTQLSVL.

V is TRBV6-5 and J is TRBJ2-7; D uncertain. Trimming removed 0 bases at V and 12 bases at J, with 15 bases between. The CDR3 contains 13 residues. Germline V CDR1 and CDR2: MNHEY, SVGAGI. As DNA, the CDR3 is TGTGCCAGCAGTTACTCGACGGCAGGCCATTTGTACTTC. Encoded protein: CASSYSTAGHLYF.

V gene TRBV20-1 combines with J gene TRBJ1-5; D is undetermined. In germline, CDR1 is DFQATT, CDR2 SNEGSKA (reference sequence). This CDR3 spans 16 amino acids. Trimming took 0 bases from V and 0 from J, leaving 12 bases between them. CDR3 amino acids: CSARDRGRDSNQPQHF. The CDR3 DNA follows: TGCAGTGCTAGAGATAGAGGAAGGGATAGCAATCAGCCCCAGCATTTT.

The V gene is TRBV4-3, the J gene TRBJ2-3; no definite D call. CDR3 size: 15 residues. The ends were cut back, 1 base at V and 4 bases at J, with 12 bases in the middle. Germline CDR1 is LGHNA and CDR2 is YSLEER. The CDR3 nucleotides read TGCGCCAGCAGCCAAGCACACCCGGGCCCAGATACGCAGTATTTT. Its protein is CASSQAHPGPDTQYF.

This clonotype was detected only a few times. The rearrangement links TRBV2 to TRBJ1-5, with TRBD1 matching over 7 bases. The V gene end was trimmed by 4 bases and the J gene end by 5 bases; junction bases not matched to a gene: 2. This CDR3 comprises 13 residues. Germline V gene data show CDR1 as SNHLY and CDR2 as FYNNEI. The CDR3 DNA is TGTGCCAGCAGTGGTACAGGGGATCAGCCCCAGCATTTT. Translating it yields CASSGTGDQPQHF.

This clonotype was seen a few times. This chain joins TRBV7-9 and TRBJ2-3; tentative D call: TRBD2 (5 bases). This CDR3 is built from 17 residues. The germline CDR1 and CDR2 sequences are SEHNR and FQNEAQ (reference sequence). V shed 3 bases and J shed 2 bases, with 18 bases lying between them. CDR3 residues: CASSFGESDGDTDTQYF. In DNA, the CDR3 is TGTGCCAGCAGCTTCGGGGAGTCTGACGGCGACACAGATACGCAGTATTTT.

V and J are TRBV20-1 and TRBJ2-7; 8 bases match TRBD1. V was pared by 0 bases and J by 3 bases, with 7 bases of the junction left unmatched. The CDR3 is made up of 15 amino acids. Germline loops: CDR1 DFQATT, CDR2 SNEGSKA (reference sequence). The CDR3 here is CSAREGAGGFYEQYF. The CDR3 DNA reads as TGCAGTGCTAGAGAGGGAGCAGGGGGCTTCTACGAGCAGTACTTC.

This clonotype was observed at least ten times. This chain connects TRBV7-9 to TRBJ2-1, with D perhaps given as TRBD1 or TRBD2 (6 bases each). This CDR3 is built from 12 residues. The germline V and J ends were trimmed by 1 base and 16 bases, with 14 bases remaining between them. Germline V gene data show CDR1 as SEHNR and CDR2 as FQNEAQ (reference sequence). The CDR3 sequence is CASSLEGRGGFF. The CDR3 region has the DNA TGTGCCAGCAGCTTAGAAGGCAGGGGAGGCTTCTTC.

This clonotype has a handful of counts. The chain uses TRBV6-1 and TRBJ1-1; 8 nucleotides match TRBD1. This CDR3 is 18 amino acids long. Germline loops: CDR1 MNHNS, CDR2 SASEGT. V shed 0 bases and J 0 bases; nucleotides not matched to a gene: 9. The DNA for the CDR3 is TGTGCCAGCAGTGAAGCCCCTTACGGACAGGGAGTGAACACTGAAGCTTTCTTT. Translating gives CASSEAPYGQGVNTEAFF.

V usage is TRBV6-2 or TRBV6-3 and J usage is TRBJ1-2; TRBD1 matches 7 bases. V dropped 5 bases and J dropped 3; count of bases not matched to a gene: 6. This CDR3 comprises 14 residues. Germline V gene data show CDR1 as MNHEY and CDR2 as SVGEGT. The CDR3 sequence: CASSPLTGYYGYTF. The CDR3 nucleotides are TGTGCCAGCAGTCCCCTGACAGGGTACTATGGCTACACCTTC.

The chain carries TRBV5-1 and TRBJ1-1; D unresolved. CDR1 is SGHRS, CDR2 YFSETQ, per germline. Trimming took off 5 bases at V and 1 base at J, with 9 bases between the two ends. The CDR3 runs 13 residues. CDR3 in DNA: TGCGCCAGCAGGTTTGGTGGGAACACTGAAGCTTTCTTT. It encodes CASRFGGNTEAFF.

J is TRBJ1-2 and V is TRBV29-1, with D uncertain. The V and J ends lost 6 bases and 7 bases respectively, with 18 bases between them. The CDR3 runs to 13 residues. Germline lookup yields CDR1 SQVTM and CDR2 ANQGSEA. The CDR3 DNA is TGCAGCGTGGGAGGACCGGAGGGAATTGGCTACACCTTC. Protein sequence: CSVGGPEGIGYTF.

The CDR3 loop is CASGFPGLAGSNEQFF. As DNA, the CDR3 is TGTGCTAGTGGTTTTCCGGGACTAGCGGGGAGCAATGAGCAGTTCTTC. The chain carries TRBV12-5 and TRBJ2-1; 13 positions agree with TRBD2. V shed 3 bases, J shed 6 bases, and the junction held 5 bases outside the gene matches. Germline-derived CDR1 and CDR2 are LGHNT and FRNRAP. The CDR3 is 16 residues long.

The chain is built from TRBV29-1 and TRBJ2-1; unclear D gene. The CDR3 runs 16 residues. V dropped 1 base and J dropped 4 bases, with 17 bases sitting between them. Germline V gene sequence: CDR1 SQVTM, CDR2 ANQGSEA. CDR3 nucleotides: TGCAGCGTTGAAGGTCTTGCTAGTGGGGTTTACAATGAGCAGTTCTTC. It translates to CSVEGLASGVYNEQFF.

This clonotype was seen a few times. The chain links TRBV29-1 to TRBJ1-2; no firm D call. From germline, CDR1 is SQVTM and CDR2 ANQGSEA. The CDR3 extends over 14 amino acids. Deletions cut 0 bases from V and 8 bases from J, with 16 bases between. DNA of the CDR3: TGCAGCGTTGAAGATCTGAGCCGGTACAGCGGCTACACCTTC. Its protein product is CSVEDLSRYSGYTF.